This T cell receptor (beta chain) comes out of a study of a mutant IDH1 vaccine in newly diagnosed glioma. Study details: Vaccinations were initiated 4-6 weeks following radiotherapy alone, or were given together with temozolomide cycles.

CDR1 is MNHEY, CDR2 SVGAGI, per germline. The CDR3 is 14 amino acids. Trimming removed 0 bases from V and 5 bases from J, with 10 bases in between. Broader study findings: There were vaccine-induced immune responses in around 94% of the patients.

TCRdb's copy holds only in-frame clones and misses some; the assay was immunoSEQ multiplex PCR. The repertoire consists of fewer than 45,000 clones, with less than 85% occurring once and the leading ten covering roughly 20%. The time point was: week 47, end of study. Each dose of the vaccine consisted of 300 ug of mutant IDH1 20-mer peptide, with topical imiquimod. Scheduled for weeks 1, 3, 5, 7, 11, 15, 19 and 23, eight vaccinations were given to patients. New IDH1-mutant, ATRX-lost WHO grade 3 or 4 astrocytomas occurred in donors. Relative to its sample, this clone is medium-sized. Its target is not known.

The TCR comes from a man between 18 and 29 years old with glioma. Some clones in this sample may be carry-over from other donors' samples. This chain connects TRBV6-5 to TRBJ1-2; D gene unclear. Sequenced here: PBMCs, sampled from a glioma patient whose treatment included an IDH1 peptide vaccine. CDR3 region: CASSYSGSQYGYTF. The DNA of the CDR3 is TGTGCCAGCAGTTACTCAGGGAGTCAATATGGCTACACCTTC.